The 30 T cell receptor beta chains presented below share a single source sample, sequenced in a study of blood T cell repertoires in COVID-19. TCRdb's copy holds only in-frame clones and misses some; the assay was immunoSEQ multiplex PCR. The top ten hold 10% to 15% of the sample, which has about 480,000 clones, more than 70% seen once. What was sequenced was peripheral blood. Receptor source: a woman aged 45-60 years with COVID-19, enrolled during active disease.

This rearrangement joins TRBV27 to TRBJ1-2; 7 positions match TRBD1. Germline CDR1 is MNHEY and CDR2 is SMNVEV (reference sequence). CDR3 length equals 14 residues. V shed 2 bases and J 8 bases; nucleotides not matched to a gene: 8. CDR3 amino acids: CASSLRGTVEGYTF. The CDR3 nucleotides read TGTGCCAGCAGTTTACGGGGGACAGTCGAAGGCTACACCTTC.

The chain carries TRBV9 and TRBJ1-2; D call uncertain. Germline assignment: CDR1 SGDLS and CDR2 YYNGEE. V was pared by 2 bases and J by 8 bases, with 13 bases between. The CDR3 loop spans 13 amino acids. DNA for the CDR3: TGTGCCAGCAGCGTGAGCGCGGTTAGGGGCTACACCTTC. Translating it yields CASSVSAVRGYTF.

The gene calls are TRBV10-2 and TRBJ1-4, with 7 bases identical to TRBD1. The V gene end was trimmed by 8 bases and the J gene end by 0 bases; junction bases not matched to a gene: 3. This CDR3 spans 14 amino acids. In germline, CDR1 is WSHSY, CDR2 SAAADI. The CDR3 DNA is TGCGCCAGCCGACAGGGCGCAACTAATGAAAAACTGTTTTTT. Protein sequence: CASRQGATNEKLFF.

The rearrangement uses TRBV30 and TRBJ1-4, with 7 nucleotides matching TRBD1. CDR1 and CDR2 from the germline V gene are GTSNPN and SVGIG (reference sequence). The CDR3 sequence is 17 residues long. J lost 5 bases, V lost 0 bases, and 12 bases had no gene match. CDR3 DNA sequence: TGTGCCTGGAGTGTCCCACGGACAGGTCACCGGAATGAAAAACTGTTTTTT. Translation: CAWSVPRTGHRNEKLFF.

The rearrangement joins TRBV29-1 to TRBJ2-3; 7 bases match TRBD1. This CDR3 region has 14 residues. CDR1 and CDR2 from the germline V gene are SQVTM and ANQGSEA. With 6 bases clipped from V and 4 bases from J, the junction kept 10 bases outside the gene matches. The CDR3 DNA reads TGCAGCGTCCCGACGACAGGGCTCGCAGATACGCAGTATTTT. This translates into CSVPTTGLADTQYF.

This clone was seen a handful of times. In the same sample, other DNA sequences code for this CDR3. This chain uses TRBV3-1 (or the pseudogene TRBV3-2) with TRBJ1-6; 9 bases are a match to TRBD1. Trimming removed 3 bases from V and 7 bases from J; junction bases left unmatched: 1. Germline V gene lookup returns CDR1 LGHDT and CDR2 YNNKEL (reference sequence). The CDR3 length is 14 residues. The CDR3 protein is CASSQDRGNSPLHF. CDR3 in DNA: TGTGCCAGCAGCCAGGACAGGGGAAATTCACCCCTCCACTTT.

The chain uses TRBV9 and TRBJ1-3; D gene uncertain. The CDR3 is 14 residues long. The V end was cut by 6 bases, the J end by 0 bases, with 10 bases between. Germline V gene lookup returns CDR1 SGDLS and CDR2 YYNGEE. CDR3 sequence reads: CASTRSYSGNTIYF. As DNA, the CDR3 is TGTGCCAGCACCCGGTCGTACTCTGGAAACACCATATATTTT.

The chain links TRBV9 to TRBJ1-2; 7 bases line up with TRBD1. The CDR3 sequence is 15 residues long. Per germline, CDR1 SGDLS and CDR2 YYNGEE. The junction had 4 bases not matched to a gene; V was cut back by 2 bases and J by 0 bases. The DNA of the CDR3 is TGTGCCAGCAGCGTGGGGGACAGCACTAACTATGGCTACACCTTC. It translates to CASSVGDSTNYGYTF.

V and J are TRBV4-1 and TRBJ1-1; TRBD1 might be the D (6 bases). V lost 3 bases to trimming and J lost 5 bases, with 10 bases between them. Germline V gives CDR1 MGHRA, CDR2 YSYEKL. CDR3 length: 13 amino acids. The CDR3 here is CASSQRTGTEAFF. In DNA form, the CDR3 reads TGCGCCAGCAGCCAGCGAACAGGGACTGAAGCTTTCTTT.

The genes are TRBV27 and TRBJ1-5; the match to TRBD1 covers 9 bases. Germline V lookup: CDR1 MNHEY, CDR2 SMNVEV (reference sequence). The CDR3 contains 15 residues. Trimming removed 3 bases from V and 2 bases from J; junction bases left unmatched: 2. The CDR3 DNA reads TGTGCCAGCAGTTTTAGGACAGGGGGCAATCAGCCCCAGCATTTT. Residues: CASSFRTGGNQPQHF.

The J gene is TRBJ2-6, the V gene TRBV18; D not resolved. The CDR3 covers 15 residues. V was clipped by 6 bases and J by 4 bases, with 13 bases between them. Germline-derived CDR1 and CDR2 are KGHSH and LQKENI. CDR3 in DNA: TGTGCCAGCTCCCCTACTCTTTCGGGGGCCAACGTCCTGACTTTC. Translation: CASSPTLSGANVLTF.

Turning to this clone: The sample carries other DNA sequences with the same CDR3. CDR3 in DNA: TGTGCCAGCAGTTACGCGGCAGGGGATGGCTACACCTTC. This encodes CASSYAAGDGYTF. V and J are TRBV6-2 or TRBV6-3 and TRBJ1-2; D is possibly TRBD1 (6 bases). The CDR3 spans 13 residues. Trimming pared 2 bases from V and 6 bases from J, leaving 10 bases between. The germline gives CDR1 MNHEY, CDR2 SVGEGT.

The chain carries TRBV6-5 and TRBJ1-1, with 7 bases matching TRBD1. This CDR3 is built from 11 residues. V was pared by 8 bases and J by 7 bases, with 4 bases of the junction left unmatched. Germline assignment: CDR1 MNHEY and CDR2 SVGAGI. Here the CDR3 reads CASEGGNEAFF. CDR3 sequence (DNA): TGTGCCAGCGAAGGGGGCAATGAAGCTTTCTTT.

This rearrangement joins TRBV27 to TRBJ1-3; D call uncertain. The V end was cut by 5 bases, the J end by 1 base, with 9 bases between. CDR1 is MNHEY, CDR2 SMNVEV, per germline (reference sequence). CDR3 size: 14 residues. The CDR3: CASSETGSGNTIYF. CDR3 DNA: TGTGCCAGCAGTGAGACGGGATCTGGAAACACCATATATTTT.

V is TRBV3-1 (or the pseudogene TRBV3-2) and J is TRBJ2-4, with TRBD1 as a possible D gene (6 bases). The V end lost 4 bases, the J end lost 4 bases, and 14 bases lay between the germline ends. Germline V gene data show CDR1 as LGHDT and CDR2 as YNNKEL (reference sequence). The CDR3 is 15 amino acids. CDR3 DNA: TGTGCCAGCAGCCCCTATCTGGGGGCTAAAAACATTCAGTACTTC. Residues: CASSPYLGAKNIQYF.

The chain has TRBV6-5 and TRBJ2-7, with TRBD2 matching over 7 bases. The CDR3 is 16 amino acids. CDR1 is MNHEY, CDR2 SVGAGI, per germline. With 0 bases clipped from V and 2 bases from J, the junction kept 7 bases outside the gene matches. CDR3 residues: CASSYSIRGETYEQYF. In nucleotides, the CDR3 is TGTGCCAGCAGTTACTCGATCCGGGGGGAAACCTACGAGCAGTACTTC.

The chain is built from TRBV30 and TRBJ2-3; the match to TRBD2 covers 11 bases. The CDR3 sequence is 18 residues long. The germline CDR1 and CDR2 sequences are GTSNPN and SVGIG (reference sequence). With V trimmed by 0 bases and J by 1 base, 9 bases remained unmatched. CDR3 in DNA: TGTGCCTGGAGTGTGTTAGCGGGGGGGCCTTTGGGCACAGATACGCAGTATTTT. Residues: CAWSVLAGGPLGTDTQYF.

The V and J genes are TRBV2 and TRBJ1-2; the D gene is possibly TRBD1 (5 bases). CDR1 is SNHLY and CDR2 is FYNNEI in the germline V gene. The ends were cut back, 4 bases at V and 8 bases at J, with 17 bases in the middle. The CDR3 length is 14 residues. CDR3 amino acids: CASSALGEGRGYTF. CDR3 nucleotides: TGTGCCAGCAGTGCCCTGGGGGAGGGTAGGGGCTACACCTTC.

V gene TRBV4-1 combines with J gene TRBJ2-3; D is possibly TRBD2 (7 bases). This CDR3 is built from 16 residues. Germline assignment: CDR1 MGHRA and CDR2 YSYEKL. With 1 base removed from V and 8 bases from J, the gap between germline ends came to 19 bases. The CDR3 coding sequence is TGCGCCAGCAGCCAAGGGCCCCCCGGGGGGCGTACTACGCAGTATTTT. Amino acid sequence: CASSQGPPGGRTTQYF.

This chain links TRBV13 with TRBJ2-7; 11 bases are shared with TRBD2. The V gene end was trimmed by 5 bases and the J gene end by 7 bases; junction bases not matched to a gene: 7. CDR1 is PRHDT, CDR2 FYEKMQ, per germline (reference sequence). The CDR3 extends over 14 amino acids. This CDR3 reads CASSPLAGVGEQYF. The CDR3 nucleotides read TGTGCCAGCAGCCCACTAGCGGGGGTGGGTGAGCAGTACTTC.

Only one count was recorded for this clone. This chain uses TRBV5-6 with TRBJ1-4; the match to TRBD1 covers 12 bases. CDR1 and CDR2 from the germline V gene are SGHDT and YYEEEE. The CDR3 runs 14 residues. Unmatched junction bases numbered 2, after V lost 3 bases and J lost 8 bases. Written as DNA, the CDR3 is TGTGCCAGCAGCTGGGACAGGGGGCTAGAAAAACTGTTTTTT. It translates to CASSWDRGLEKLFF.

J is TRBJ2-7 and V is TRBV6-5; possibly TRBD1 for D (5 bases). The CDR3 contains 13 residues. From germline, CDR1 is MNHEY and CDR2 SVGAGI. V was clipped by 7 bases and J by 6 bases, with 16 bases between them. CDR3 DNA: TGTGCCAGCATTCTACAGGTTGCTGGCGAGCAGTACTTC. This translates into CASILQVAGEQYF.

The genes are TRBV30 and TRBJ2-5; possible D gene TRBD2, 5 bases. The CDR3 runs 14 residues. Looked up from germline, CDR1 is GTSNPN and CDR2 is SVGIG (reference sequence). V shed 2 bases and J shed 4 bases, with 14 bases lying between them. CDR3 protein: CAWSLRRLRETQYF. In DNA form, the CDR3 reads TGTGCCTGGAGTTTACGGAGGCTTCGAGAGACCCAGTACTTC.

The CDR3 DNA is TGTGCCAGCAGGCCGGGACAGGGGGTCCACGAGCAGTACTTC. It codes for CASRPGQGVHEQYF. The gene calls are TRBV27 and TRBJ2-7; 11 positions agree with TRBD1. V shed 6 bases, J shed 5 bases, and the junction held 6 bases outside the gene matches. The CDR3 spans 14 residues. The germline CDR1 and CDR2 sequences are MNHEY and SMNVEV (reference sequence).

This clone showed up just once. The chain employs TRBV11-1 and TRBJ2-2, with 10 bases matching TRBD1. The germline V gene has CDR1 SGHAT and CDR2 FQDESV (reference sequence). The CDR3 is made up of 16 amino acids. V dropped 3 bases and J dropped 3; count of bases not matched to a gene: 4. The CDR3 DNA follows: TGTGCCAGCAGCTTTGGACAGGGGGTGGACACCGGGGAGCTGTTTTTT. Amino acid sequence: CASSFGQGVDTGELFF.

This clone was counted once. The V call is TRBV3-1 (or the pseudogene TRBV3-2), the J call TRBJ2-1; 14 bases align to TRBD2. Per the germline V gene, CDR1 is LGHDT and CDR2 is YNNKEL (reference sequence). The CDR3 length is 16 residues. Unmatched junction bases numbered 4, after V lost 1 base and J lost 8 bases. The CDR3 loop is CASSQAGTSGGDEQFF. The CDR3 bases are TGTGCCAGCAGCCAAGCCGGGACTAGCGGGGGAGATGAGCAGTTCTTC.

This rearrangement joins TRBV4-1 to TRBJ2-2, with D tentatively TRBD1 (6 bases). The CDR3 runs 13 residues. Trimming cost V 4 bases and J 5 bases, with 8 bases left between them. Looked up from germline, CDR1 is MGHRA and CDR2 is YSYEKL. CDR3 in DNA: TGCGCCAGCAGCCGGACAGCAACCGGGGAGCTGTTTTTT. This codes for CASSRTATGELFF.

The chain is built from TRBV7-8 and TRBJ1-2; D gene uncertain. Trimming stripped 0 bases from V and 3 bases from J, with 8 bases between. Germline V gene data show CDR1 as SGHVS and CDR2 as FQNEAQ. The CDR3 length is 14 residues. CDR3: CASSLALADYGYTF. The CDR3 coding sequence is TGTGCCAGCAGCTTAGCCCTGGCAGACTATGGCTACACCTTC.

The gene calls are TRBV5-1 and TRBJ2-3; tentatively, D is TRBD2 (5 bases). Per the germline V gene, CDR1 is SGHRS and CDR2 is YFSETQ. V dropped 0 bases and J dropped 2 bases, with 10 bases sitting between them. The CDR3 has 15 amino acids. The CDR3 spells CASSLGGPLTDTQYF. The CDR3 DNA is TGCGCCAGCAGCTTGGGAGGGCCGCTCACAGATACGCAGTATTTT.

The chain uses TRBV5-6 and TRBJ2-3; perhaps TRBD1 as D (7 bases). Looked up from germline, CDR1 is SGHDT and CDR2 is YYEEEE. The V end was cut by 3 bases, the J end by 3 bases, with 20 bases between. The CDR3 has 17 amino acids. DNA for the CDR3: TGTGCCAGCAGCTCATTAAAACAGGGGAGGAGAACAGATACGCAGTATTTT. This encodes CASSSLKQGRRTDTQYF.